This TCR beta chain was retrieved from a study of OX40 agonist ivuxolimab in advanced cancers. Whole-study context: Patients in dose escalation had liver, melanoma, kidney or head and neck cancers.

Sequencing used immunoSEQ multiplex PCR; TCRdb keeps in-frame clones, though not all of them. The table lists approximately 60,000 clones, 75% to 90% of them singletons, with about 2.5% in the top ten. V was pared by 6 bases and J by 0 bases, with 12 bases between. Germline CDR1 is MNHNS and CDR2 is SASEGT. This CDR3 spans 14 amino acids. This clonotype originated in an adult with an advanced solid tumor such as melanoma, head and neck, liver or kidney cancer. Sequencing used CD4+ or CD8+ T cells sorted from blood, obtained in a trial of the OX40 agonist ivuxolimab. The chain has TRBV6-1 and TRBJ2-7; D gene ambiguous. The CDR3 loop is CASRATVPSYEQYF. Here the CDR3 DNA reads TGTGCCAGCAGGGCAACTGTCCCCTCCTACGAGCAGTACTTC.